The clone carrying this TCR beta chain was seen at least ten times. Germline CDR1 and CDR2: MRHNA and SNTAGT. The ends lost 9 bases at V and 6 bases at J; junction bases unmatched: 8. The CDR3 runs 12 residues. This sample stems from a study of T-cell reconstitution after alpha-beta-depleted transplantation in children. As it was prepared, the TCRbeta library received unique molecular identifiers. MiXCR, applied by TCRdb to the PCR reads, yields one record per CDR3 protein. The sample holds some 640,000 distinct CDR3 sequences, over 15% seen once. The J gene is TRBJ2-7, the V gene TRBV6-4; 7 nucleotides agree with TRBD1. The material sequenced was PBMCs from the stem cell graft donor, taken from the stem cell graft. This clonotype was obtained from a human donor who donated a stem cell graft to a child with acute myeloid leukemia. The chain's CDR3 is CASLPGQSEQYF. CDR3 nucleotide sequence: TGTGCCAGTCTTCCGGGACAGAGCGAGCAGTACTTC.